The following is a TCR beta chain sequence with its context. The entry originates in a study of blood T cell repertoires in COVID-19. Turning to the study itself: The origin of the acute and convalescent COVID-19 samples was the United States, Italy and Spain. PBMCs, B-cell-depleted T cells, or T cells were the source of the cDNA or gDNA that made up the material.

The CDR3 is 13 amino acids. The germline gives CDR1 MDHEN, CDR2 SYDVKM. The V end lost 6 bases, the J end lost 4 bases, and 12 bases lay between the germline ends. Per the original methods: Amplification from reference gene primers served as the basis for estimated nucleated cell counts. Using immunoSEQ multiplex PCR, the repertoire was profiled, and TCRdb retains in-frame clones only, with some absent. V, J and clone size derive from that table, while D and trimming were established from the DNA sequence. Of 90,000 to 150,000 clones in the sample, roughly 79% were seen once. The clonotype was recovered from a human donor in a cohort sampled during active COVID-19. The chain links TRBV28 to TRBJ1-2; possibly TRBD1 for D (6 bases). The sequenced sample was peripheral blood. The CDR3 DNA is TGTGCCAGCAGGTGGGACAATTCCTATGGCTACACCTTC. Its translation is CASRWDNSYGYTF.